The 24 T cell receptor beta chains in this list originate from one sample, sequenced in a study of blood T cell repertoires in COVID-19. Repertoires were generated with immunoSEQ multiplex PCR, while TCRdb's copy carries only in-frame clones and drops some. The sample holds 300,000 to 400,000 clones, roughly 85% seen once. The specimen sequenced was PBMCs or T cells enriched from blood (not recorded which). These receptors all come from a woman between 40 and 50 years old with acute COVID-19.

In this sample, this clone turned up once. V gene TRBV28 combines with J gene TRBJ1-1; D is perhaps TRBD1 (5 bases). The V end was cut by 5 bases, the J end by 1 base, with 11 bases between. This CDR3 has 14 amino acids. CDR1 MDHEN and CDR2 SYDVKM come from the germline V gene. The CDR3 protein is CASSVEGQNTEAFF. The DNA of the CDR3 is TGTGCCAGCAGTGTGGAGGGGCAGAACACTGAAGCTTTCTTT.

The CDR3 sequence is CASSILSGASYEQYF. The CDR3 DNA reads TGTGCCAGTAGTATCCTTAGCGGGGCCTCCTACGAGCAGTACTTC. This rearrangement joins TRBV19 to TRBJ2-7, with 8 bases identical to TRBD2. The CDR3 length is 15 residues. Germline V gene data show CDR1 as LNHDA and CDR2 as SQIVND (reference sequence). J was trimmed by 0 bases and V by 3 bases; bases with no gene match: 4.

This chain uses TRBV5-1 with TRBJ1-2, with TRBD1 identical over 8 bases. Trimming at V came to 3 bases and at J to 7 bases, leaving 14 bases not matched to a gene. CDR1 SGHRS and CDR2 YFSETQ come from the germline V gene. The CDR3 extends over 16 amino acids. CDR3 nucleotides: TGCGCCAGCAGCTCGGGGAATCTTGGACAGGGAGGTGGCTACACCTTC. Its protein product is CASSSGNLGQGGGYTF.

This clone has just a few counts. CDR3 nucleotide sequence: TGTGCCAGCAGCGCCCACCCACGGACAGGGGGCGCCGGTTTAGAGGCTTTCTTT. As protein: CASSAHPRTGGAGLEAFF. V is TRBV11-2 and J is TRBJ1-1; 11 positions match TRBD1. The CDR3 runs 18 residues. The germline V gene encodes CDR1 SGHAT and CDR2 FQNNGV. J gave up 11 bases and V 5 bases, and 22 bases lay outside the gene matches.

The chain recombines TRBV14 with TRBJ1-1; tentative D call: TRBD1 (5 bases). The CDR3 runs to 13 residues. Germline values: CDR1 SGHDN, CDR2 FVKESK. The V end was cut by 2 bases, the J end by 4 bases, with 8 bases between. The CDR3 DNA reads as TGTGCCAGCAGCCAACAGGGTCGCACTGAAGCTTTCTTT. As protein: CASSQQGRTEAFF. Combining the CDR3 with reference TRBV14 and TRBJ1-1 gives the whole variable domain EAGVTQFPSHSVIEKGQTVTLRCDPISGHDNLYWYRRVMGKEIKFLLHFVKESKQDESGMPNNRFLAERTGGTYSTLKVQPAELEDSGVYFCASSQQGRTEAFFGQGTRLTVV.

The CDR3 nucleotides read TGTGCCAGCAGTTTGGCAGGGGGATCCTATAATTCACCCCTCCACTTT. It is translated as CASSLAGGSYNSPLHF. The chain is built from TRBV28 and TRBJ1-6; 7 nucleotides match TRBD1. J lost 1 base, V lost 3 bases, and 3 bases had no gene match. Germline CDR1 is MDHEN and CDR2 is SYDVKM. The CDR3 contains 16 residues.

The chain couples TRBV28 to TRBJ1-5; TRBD1 agrees at 7 bases. The germline V gene has CDR1 MDHEN and CDR2 SYDVKM. The length of the CDR3 is 15 residues. Trimming at V came to 7 bases and at J to 5 bases, leaving 11 bases not matched to a gene. The DNA for the CDR3 is TGTGCCAGCAATATGATAGACAGGGAGCATCAGCCCCAGCATTTT. As protein: CASNMIDREHQPQHF.

This clone was found once. This sequence joins TRBV7-8 and TRBJ1-5, with unresolved D. Germline V lookup: CDR1 SGHVS, CDR2 FQNEAQ. This CDR3 contains 13 residues. Trimming took 3 bases from V and 8 from J, leaving 11 bases between them. In DNA form, the CDR3 reads TGTGCCAGCAGCTTCGGGGAAGGAAAGCCCCAGCATTTT. Protein product: CASSFGEGKPQHF.

This clone was picked up a small number of times. CDR3 sequence: CASSRGTTYSYEQYF. The CDR3 coding sequence is TGTGCCAGCAGCCGGGGGACTACCTATTCCTACGAGCAGTACTTC. The rearrangement joins TRBV6-2 or TRBV6-3 to TRBJ2-7; 7 nucleotides line up with TRBD2. With 6 bases clipped from V and 1 base from J, the junction kept 9 bases outside the gene matches. This CDR3 spans 15 amino acids. Germline V gives CDR1 MNHEY, CDR2 SVGEGT.

At least ten counts were recorded for this clone. The chain links TRBV5-8 to TRBJ2-2; the match to TRBD1 covers 7 bases. Germline CDR1 is SGHTS and CDR2 is YDEGEE. The CDR3 extends over 14 amino acids. Unmatched junction bases numbered 3, after V lost 1 base and J lost 6 bases. The CDR3 DNA sequence: TGTGCCAGCAGCTTGAGGCAGGGGGCCGGGGAGCTGTTTTTT. Protein: CASSLRQGAGELFF. The complete variable domain, with remaining parts taken from reference TRBV5-8 and TRBJ2-2, reads EAGVTQSPTHLIKTRGQQATLRCSPISGHTSVYWYQQALGLGLQFLLWYDEGEERNRGNFPPRFSGRQFPNYSSELNVNALELEDSALYLCASSLRQGAGELFFGEGSRLTVL.

The V gene is TRBV6-2 or TRBV6-3, the J gene TRBJ2-1, with 9 bases that match TRBD1. The ends lost 0 bases at V and 10 bases at J; junction bases unmatched: 7. Germline assignment: CDR1 MNHEY and CDR2 SVGEGT. The CDR3 loop spans 15 amino acids. The CDR3 DNA follows: TGTGCCAGCAGTTACTCGACAGGGGGGGTTTGGGAGCAGTTCTTC. Translating gives CASSYSTGGVWEQFF.

As concerns this clone: At the DNA level, this CDR3 is encoded by other sequences in the same sample as well. The genes are TRBV5-1 and TRBJ2-3; D is unresolved. This CDR3 is 15 amino acids long. Per germline, CDR1 SGHRS and CDR2 YFSETQ. Trimming cost V 4 bases and J 0 bases, with 12 bases left between them. The CDR3 reads CASSLRLPSTDTQYF. The CDR3 DNA follows: TGCGCCAGCAGCCTCCGACTTCCTAGCACAGATACGCAGTATTTT.

This clone was detected only once. CDR3 amino acids: CASSVGPSGNYNEQFF. In nucleotides, the CDR3 is TGTGCCAGCAGCGTAGGTCCTAGCGGAAATTACAATGAGCAGTTCTTC. The chain employs TRBV9 and TRBJ2-1; 7 positions match TRBD2. The J segment lost 4 bases and the V segment lost 0 bases, leaving 7 bases of the junction unmatched. Looked up from germline, CDR1 is SGDLS and CDR2 is YYNGEE. This CDR3 has 16 residues.

This clone was picked up one time. The gene calls are TRBV5-1 and TRBJ1-2; D unclear. From germline, CDR1 is SGHRS and CDR2 YFSETQ. Deletions cut 5 bases from V and 1 base from J, with 9 bases between. This CDR3 is 13 amino acids long. The CDR3 sequence is CASSLQSNYGYTF. CDR3 bases: TGCGCCAGCAGTTTACAGAGTAACTATGGCTACACCTTC.

The chain is built from TRBV10-3 and TRBJ1-3; possibly TRBD1 for D (6 bases). Trimming left V 2 bases short and J 0 bases short, with 14 bases between. The CDR3 has 17 amino acids. CDR1 and CDR2 (germline): ENHRY, SYGVKD. The CDR3 bases are TGTGCCATCAGTGAGACATCAGGGGCTTCCTCTGGAAACACCATATATTTT. This codes for CAISETSGASSGNTIYF.

This clone has only one observation. The chain has TRBV28 and TRBJ1-2, with D possibly TRBD1 on 5 matching bases. The length of the CDR3 is 14 residues. Trimming left V 7 bases short and J 2 bases short, with 14 bases between. Germline lookup yields CDR1 MDHEN and CDR2 SYDVKM. The CDR3 nucleotides read TGTGCCAGCACCGGAGACAGAAGAAACTATGGCTACACCTTC. Translation: CASTGDRRNYGYTF.

The count of this clone is one. The chain uses TRBV7-3 and TRBJ2-2; 12 bases are shared with TRBD2. Unmatched junction bases numbered 9, after V lost 5 bases and J lost 5 bases. The CDR3 spans 17 residues. Germline V lookup: CDR1 SGHTA, CDR2 FQGTGA. The CDR3 region is CASSPRLAGEVTGELFF. The CDR3 coding sequence is TGTGCCAGCAGCCCCAGACTAGCGGGAGAGGTAACCGGGGAGCTGTTTTTT.

The chain combines TRBV19 with TRBJ2-7; D gene uncertain. V lost 3 bases to trimming and J lost 4 bases, with 7 bases between them. CDR3 length: 12 residues. Germline V gene lookup returns CDR1 LNHDA and CDR2 SQIVND (reference sequence). In DNA form, the CDR3 reads TGTGCCAGTAGTATTGTCCCGTACGAGCAGTACTTC. This gives the protein CASSIVPYEQYF.

The chain combines TRBV7-8 with TRBJ1-6, with TRBD1 matching 10 bases. Germline V gene sequence: CDR1 SGHVS, CDR2 FQNEAQ. After removal of 8 bases from V and 6 bases from J, the junction contained 1 base not matched to a gene. This CDR3 is built from 13 residues. The CDR3 region has the DNA TGTGCCAGCCGGGACAGGGGTAATTCACCCCTCCACTTT. This gives the protein CASRDRGNSPLHF.

CDR3 DNA sequence: TGTGCCAGCAGGACGACAGATACTTCTGGAAACACCATATATTTT. Protein: CASRTTDTSGNTIYF. The chain uses TRBV6-5 and TRBJ1-3; possible D gene TRBD1, 5 bases. This CDR3 spans 15 amino acids. Germline CDR1 is MNHEY and CDR2 is SVGAGI. The V end was cut by 6 bases, the J end by 1 base, with 13 bases between.

This chain links TRBV2 with TRBJ2-5; unclear D gene. The CDR3 has 12 amino acids. V was trimmed by 3 bases and J by 0 bases, leaving 2 bases between them. The germline V gene has CDR1 SNHLY and CDR2 FYNNEI. Written as DNA, the CDR3 is TGTGCCAGCAGTGACAACCAAGAGACCCAGTACTTC. This encodes CASSDNQETQYF.

The gene calls are TRBV28 and TRBJ1-2, with D possibly TRBD1 on 5 matching bases. This CDR3 is built from 13 residues. Per germline, CDR1 MDHEN and CDR2 SYDVKM. Trimming took 6 bases from V and 7 from J, leaving 15 bases between them. CDR3 loop: CASSTQGMGGYTF. The CDR3 DNA is TGTGCCAGCAGCACTCAGGGTATGGGTGGCTACACCTTC.

The CDR3 DNA reads TGTGCCACCAGCCGGAGCTATAATTCACCCCTCCACTTT. It yields the protein CATSRSYNSPLHF. This chain links TRBV24-1 with TRBJ1-6; D is undetermined. From germline, CDR1 is KGHDR and CDR2 SFDVKD. This CDR3 comprises 13 residues. Trimming pared 7 bases from V and 3 bases from J, leaving 6 bases between.

The chain is built from TRBV5-1 and TRBJ2-1; possible D gene TRBD1, 6 bases. Germline V gene data show CDR1 as SGHRS and CDR2 as YFSETQ. The V end lost 2 bases, the J end lost 7 bases, and 19 bases lay between the germline ends. This CDR3 is built from 16 residues. This chain's CDR3 is CASSLLPGHSVNEQFF. In DNA form, the CDR3 reads TGCGCCAGCAGCTTATTACCGGGACACTCGGTGAATGAGCAGTTCTTC.